This T cell receptor beta chain was retrieved from a study of response to subunit inactivated influenza vaccine. This clonotype has more than one count but fewer than ten. The V end lost 0 bases, the J end lost 6 bases, and 10 bases lay between the germline ends. The CDR3 runs to 13 residues. Germline-derived CDR1 and CDR2 are SGHRS and YFSETQ. TCRdb passed the RT-PCR reads through MiXCR, listing each CDR3 protein once. Among 500,000 to 600,000 distinct CDR3 sequences listed, over 9.5% were seen once. This specimen was PBMCs from blood, taken on the day of vaccination. This clonotype was sampled from a man in his fifties who received an inactivated influenza vaccine. The chain joins TRBV5-1 to TRBJ2-7; D ambiguous. For the CDR3, the DNA is TGCGCCAGCAGCTTGGCCTCCTTGAGCGAGCAGTACTTC. Amino acids: CASSLASLSEQYF.